The sample holds many counts of the clone carrying this TCR beta chain. The data are from a study of human T cells and chemical hapten exposure. The library tagged individual cDNA molecules with unique molecular identifiers. TCRdb used MiXCR to reprocess the RACE reads, holding one entry per CDR3 protein. This table has about 82,000 distinct CDR3 sequences, 6.6% appearing once. As for time point: patch test 2, 6 weeks after DPC sensitization. The sample's treatment: therapeutic diphenylcyclopropenone sensitization with weekly scalp DPC. The CDR3 contains 16 residues. Germline lookup yields CDR1 SGHDT and CDR2 YYEEEE. Trimming removed 2 bases from V and 5 bases from J, with 19 bases in between.

The rearrangement uses TRBV5-6 and TRBJ2-5, with a possible D match to TRBD2 (5 bases). The origin of this receptor is a woman aged 25 to 39 with alopecia areata. Some clones in this sample may be carry-over from other donors' samples. The input for sequencing was whole blood, taken in connection with sensitization to the hapten diphenylcyclopropenone (DPC). CDR3 amino acids: CASSLQEETILETQYF. CDR3 nucleotide sequence: TGTGCCAGCAGCTTACAAGAGGAGACTATCCTCGAGACCCAGTACTTC.